This T cell receptor (beta chain) originates from a study of cytomegalovirus exposure and HLA in healthy donors. The germline V gene encodes CDR1 MDHEN and CDR2 SYDVKM. The CDR3 runs 17 residues. Trimming at V came to 4 bases and at J to 2 bases, leaving 10 bases not matched to a gene. Primers included in the PCR were 60 Vbeta and 13 Jbeta primers. Measured with immunoSEQ multiplex PCR; TCRdb has only the in-frame clones, and not every one. Recorded for this sample: 200,000 to 250,000 clones. The rearrangement uses TRBV28 and TRBJ1-5, with 8 bases identical to TRBD1. Material: PBMCs. The clonotype originates from a girl aged 2 to 9 in good health and CMV-seropositive. The CDR3 loop reads CASSSPGTGGGNQPQHF. CDR3 in DNA: TGTGCCAGCAGTTCCCCAGGGACAGGTGGAGGCAATCAGCCCCAGCATTTT. Filled out from reference TRBV28 and TRBJ1-5, the complete variable domain reads DVKVTQSSRYLVKRTGEKVFLECVQDMDHENMFWYRQDPGLGLRLIYFSYDVKMKEKGDIPEGYSVSREKKERFSLILESASTNQTSMYLCASSSPGTGGGNQPQHFGDGTRLSIL.